This entry is about one T cell receptor (beta chain). The antigen is undetermined. Data came from immunoSEQ multiplex PCR; TCRdb stores just in-frame clones and leaves some out. The table lists roughly 70,000 clones, over 90% of them singletons. This sample stems from a study of cytomegalovirus exposure and HLA in healthy donors. Whole-study findings and limits: There were some public TCRs occurring in many donors, but most TCR sequences were rare. Cytomegalovirus-associated status was assigned to 150 or so TCR beta chains.

Separate from the approximately 670-subject first cohort, the approximately 120-subject validation cohort was the one that the donors belonged to. CDR1 and CDR2 from the germline V gene are KGHSH and LQKENI. J lost 5 bases, V lost 1 base, and 5 bases had no gene match. The CDR3 sequence is 15 residues long. The source material was PBMCs. The clonotype comes from a woman under 30 in good health and CMV-seropositive. This rearrangement joins TRBV18 to TRBJ1-5, with 7 positions matching TRBD1. The CDR3 protein is CASSPQARGDQPQHF. In DNA, the CDR3 is TGTGCCAGCTCACCACAGGCCAGGGGGGATCAGCCCCAGCATTTT.